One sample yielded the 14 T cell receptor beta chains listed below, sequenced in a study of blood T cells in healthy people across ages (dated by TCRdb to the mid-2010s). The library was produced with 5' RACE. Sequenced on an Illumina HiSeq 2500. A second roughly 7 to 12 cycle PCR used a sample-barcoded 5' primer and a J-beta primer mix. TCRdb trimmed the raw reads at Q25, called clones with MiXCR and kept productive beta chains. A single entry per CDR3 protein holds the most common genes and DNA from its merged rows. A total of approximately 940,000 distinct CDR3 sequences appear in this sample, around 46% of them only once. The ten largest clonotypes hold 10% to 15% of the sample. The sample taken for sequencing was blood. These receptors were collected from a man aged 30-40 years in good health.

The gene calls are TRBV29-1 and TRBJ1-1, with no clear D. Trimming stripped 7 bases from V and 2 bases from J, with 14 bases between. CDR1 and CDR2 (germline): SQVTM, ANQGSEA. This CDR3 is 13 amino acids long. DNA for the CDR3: TGCAGCGGAAATACGGTCTTAAACACTGAAGCTTTCTTT. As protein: CSGNTVLNTEAFF.

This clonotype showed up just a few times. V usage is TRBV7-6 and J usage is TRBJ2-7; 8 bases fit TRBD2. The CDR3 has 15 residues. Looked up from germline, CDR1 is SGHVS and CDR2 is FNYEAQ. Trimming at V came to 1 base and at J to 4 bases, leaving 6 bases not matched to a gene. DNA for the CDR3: TGTGCCAGCAGCTTAGACGGGGGGGTCTCATACGAGCAGTACTTC. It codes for CASSLDGGVSYEQYF.

The CDR3 nucleotides read TGTGCCAGCCTGGACAGGACTATCTACGAGCAGTACTTC. Its translation is CASLDRTIYEQYF. The V and J genes are TRBV28 and TRBJ2-7; maybe TRBD1 (7 bases). Trimming took 8 bases from V and 3 from J, leaving 14 bases between them. Germline CDR1 and CDR2: MDHEN and SYDVKM. The length of the CDR3 is 13 residues.

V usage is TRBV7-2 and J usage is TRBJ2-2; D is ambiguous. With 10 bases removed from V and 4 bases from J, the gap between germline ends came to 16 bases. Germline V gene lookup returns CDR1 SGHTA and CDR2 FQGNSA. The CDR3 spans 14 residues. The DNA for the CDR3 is TGTGCCACCCCTCGTGCGCTTAGCACCGGGGAGCTGTTTTTT. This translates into CATPRALSTGELFF.

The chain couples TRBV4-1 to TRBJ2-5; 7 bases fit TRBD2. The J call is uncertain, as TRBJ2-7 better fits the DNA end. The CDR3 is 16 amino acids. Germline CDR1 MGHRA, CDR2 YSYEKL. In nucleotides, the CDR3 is TGCGCCAGCAGCCAAGATTCCGCGGGAGTTTTCTACGAGCAGTACTTC. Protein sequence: CASSQDSAGVFYEQYF.

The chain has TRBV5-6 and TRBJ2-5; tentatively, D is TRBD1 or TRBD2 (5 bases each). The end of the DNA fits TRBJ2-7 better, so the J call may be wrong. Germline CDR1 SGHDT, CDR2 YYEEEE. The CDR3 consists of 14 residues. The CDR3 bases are TGTGCCAGCGCCGTTCCGGGACGCTTCAGCGAGCAGTACTTC. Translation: CASAVPGRFSEQYF.

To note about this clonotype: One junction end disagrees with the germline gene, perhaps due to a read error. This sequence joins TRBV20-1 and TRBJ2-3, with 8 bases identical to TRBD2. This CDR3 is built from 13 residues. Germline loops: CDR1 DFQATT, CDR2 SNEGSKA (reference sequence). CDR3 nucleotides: TGCAGTGCTAGGCGGGGGGCCACAGATACGCGGTATTTT. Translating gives CSARRGATDTRYF.

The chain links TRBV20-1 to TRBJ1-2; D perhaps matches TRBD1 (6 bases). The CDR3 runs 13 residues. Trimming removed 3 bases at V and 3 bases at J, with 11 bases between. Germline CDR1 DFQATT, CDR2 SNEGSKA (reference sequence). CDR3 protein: CSASTDRYYGYTF. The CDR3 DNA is TGCAGTGCTAGTACGGACAGATACTATGGCTACACCTTC.

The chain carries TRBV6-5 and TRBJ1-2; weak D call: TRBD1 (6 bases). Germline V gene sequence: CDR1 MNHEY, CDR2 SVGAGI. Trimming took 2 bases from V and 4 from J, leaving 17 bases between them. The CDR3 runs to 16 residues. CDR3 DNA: TGTGCCAGCAGTTACGGTCAGGGGATTCAATTCTATGGCTACACCTTC. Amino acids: CASSYGQGIQFYGYTF.

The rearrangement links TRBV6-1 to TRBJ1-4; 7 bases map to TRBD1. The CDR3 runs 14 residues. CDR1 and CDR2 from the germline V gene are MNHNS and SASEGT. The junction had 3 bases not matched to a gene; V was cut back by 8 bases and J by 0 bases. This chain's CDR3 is CASGQEATNEKLFF. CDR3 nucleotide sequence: TGTGCCAGCGGACAGGAAGCAACTAATGAAAAACTGTTTTTT.

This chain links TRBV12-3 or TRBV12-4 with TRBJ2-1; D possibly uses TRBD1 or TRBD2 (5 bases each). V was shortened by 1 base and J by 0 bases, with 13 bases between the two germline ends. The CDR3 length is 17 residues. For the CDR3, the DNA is TGTGCCAGCAGTTTAGTGGGACGGAGGAGCTCCTACAATGAGCAGTTCTTC. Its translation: CASSLVGRRSSYNEQFF.

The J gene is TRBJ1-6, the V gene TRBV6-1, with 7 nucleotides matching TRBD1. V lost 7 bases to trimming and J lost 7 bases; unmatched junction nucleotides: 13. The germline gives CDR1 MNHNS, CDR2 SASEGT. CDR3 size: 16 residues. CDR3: CASIPFEGQTNSPLHF. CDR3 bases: TGTGCCAGCATCCCATTCGAGGGACAGACGAATTCACCCCTCCACTTT.

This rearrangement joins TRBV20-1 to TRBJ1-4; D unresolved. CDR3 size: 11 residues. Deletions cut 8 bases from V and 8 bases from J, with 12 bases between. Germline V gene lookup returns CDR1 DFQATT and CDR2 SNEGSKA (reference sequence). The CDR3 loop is CSTRRREKLFF. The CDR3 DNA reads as TGCAGTACCCGGAGAAGAGAAAAACTGTTTTTT.

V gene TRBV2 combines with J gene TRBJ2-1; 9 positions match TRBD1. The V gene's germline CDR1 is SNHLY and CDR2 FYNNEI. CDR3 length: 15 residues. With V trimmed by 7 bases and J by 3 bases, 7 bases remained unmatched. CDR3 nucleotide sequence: TGTGCCAGCAATATACAGGGGGCCTTCTACAATGAGCAGTTCTTC. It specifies CASNIQGAFYNEQFF.